This TCR beta chain was sequenced in a study of T cell clonality in common variable immunodeficiency. Overall study findings and caveats: Fewer deletions and N-nucleotide insertions were reportedly seen in common variable immunodeficiency TCR beta sequences. Shared TCRbeta clones were fewer between CVID subjects than controls. CVID subjects showed higher TCRbeta clonality than healthy controls.

Germline CDR1 is WSHSY and CDR2 is SAAADI. This CDR3 has 15 amino acids. The V end was cut by 2 bases, the J end by 4 bases, with 12 bases between. Equal genomic DNA amounts from CVID and control samples were sequenced. The table came from immunoSEQ multiplex PCR; TCRdb's copy has only in-frame clones and leaves some out. The sample shows about 40,000 clones, none of them appearing just once. With respect to this clone: Its cognate antigen is unknown. The missing CDR3 end, 3 residues past where the read stops, is filled in from the germline J gene.

Sequenced material: peripheral blood mononuclear cells. The TCR was taken from a person between 18 and 70 years old in good health. This chain joins TRBV10-2 and TRBJ2-1, with D possibly being TRBD2 (6 bases). CDR3 DNA, as far as it was read: TGCGCCAGCAGTGAGCCTAGCGCCGGATACAATGAG. Translation gives CASSEPSAGYNE. The whole CDR3 sequence is CASSEPSAGYNEQFF.